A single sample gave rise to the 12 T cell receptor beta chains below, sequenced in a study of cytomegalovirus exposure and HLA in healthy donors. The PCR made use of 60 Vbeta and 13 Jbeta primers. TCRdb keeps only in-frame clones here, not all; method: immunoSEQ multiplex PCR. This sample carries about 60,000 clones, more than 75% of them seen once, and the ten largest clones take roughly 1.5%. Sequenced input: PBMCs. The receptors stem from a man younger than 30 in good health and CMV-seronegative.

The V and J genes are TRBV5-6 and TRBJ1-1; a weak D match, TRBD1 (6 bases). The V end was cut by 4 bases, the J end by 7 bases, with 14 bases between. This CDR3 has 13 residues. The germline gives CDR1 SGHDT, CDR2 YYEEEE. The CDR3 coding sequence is TGTGCCAGCAGCCAGATGTACAGGGATGAAGCTTTCTTT. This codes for CASSQMYRDEAFF.

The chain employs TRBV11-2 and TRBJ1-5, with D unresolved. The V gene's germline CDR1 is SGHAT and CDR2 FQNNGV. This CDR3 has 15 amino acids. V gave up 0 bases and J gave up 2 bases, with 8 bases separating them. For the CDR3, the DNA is TGTGCCAGCAGCTTAGAAGTGGGAGGCAATCAGCCCCAGCATTTT. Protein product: CASSLEVGGNQPQHF.

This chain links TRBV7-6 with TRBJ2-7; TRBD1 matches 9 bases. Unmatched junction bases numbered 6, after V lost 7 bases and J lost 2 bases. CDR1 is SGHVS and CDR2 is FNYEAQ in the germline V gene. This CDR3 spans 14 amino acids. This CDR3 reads CASTQGAGTYEQYF. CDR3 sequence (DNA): TGTGCCAGCACACAGGGGGCAGGGACCTACGAGCAGTACTTC.

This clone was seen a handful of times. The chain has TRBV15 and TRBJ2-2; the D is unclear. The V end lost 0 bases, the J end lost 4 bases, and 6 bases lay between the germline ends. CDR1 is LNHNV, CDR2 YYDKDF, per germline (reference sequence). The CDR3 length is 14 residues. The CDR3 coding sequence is TGTGCCACCAGCAGAGATACAGTCACCGGGGAGCTGTTTTTT. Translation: CATSRDTVTGELFF.

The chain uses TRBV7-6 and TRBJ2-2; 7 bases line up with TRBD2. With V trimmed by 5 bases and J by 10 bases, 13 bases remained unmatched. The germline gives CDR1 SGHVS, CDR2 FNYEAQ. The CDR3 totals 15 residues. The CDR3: CASSRGGMDAVELFF. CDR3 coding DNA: TGTGCCAGCAGCCGGGGAGGGATGGATGCGGTGGAGCTGTTTTTT.

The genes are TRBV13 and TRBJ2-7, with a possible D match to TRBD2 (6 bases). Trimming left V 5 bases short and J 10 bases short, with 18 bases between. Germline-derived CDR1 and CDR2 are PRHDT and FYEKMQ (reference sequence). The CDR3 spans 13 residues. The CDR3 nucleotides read TGTGCCAGCAGCCTGATCGTGGGGGGAAGACAGTACTTC. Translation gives CASSLIVGGRQYF.

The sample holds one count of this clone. Here the CDR3 reads CASSVDGGASYNEQFF. Here the CDR3 DNA reads TGTGCCAGCAGCGTAGATGGCGGGGCCTCCTACAATGAGCAGTTCTTC. V usage is TRBV9 and J usage is TRBJ2-1; weak D call: TRBD2 (6 bases). Trimming pared 0 bases from V and 0 bases from J, leaving 10 bases between. This CDR3 region has 16 residues. CDR1 SGDLS and CDR2 YYNGEE come from the germline V gene.

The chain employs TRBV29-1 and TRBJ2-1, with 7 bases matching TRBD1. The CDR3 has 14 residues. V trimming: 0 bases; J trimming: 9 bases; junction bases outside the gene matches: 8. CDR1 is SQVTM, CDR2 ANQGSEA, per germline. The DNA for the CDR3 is TGCAGCGTTGAAGATCAGGGGGTCCCCCTTGAGCAGTTCTTC. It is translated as CSVEDQGVPLEQFF.

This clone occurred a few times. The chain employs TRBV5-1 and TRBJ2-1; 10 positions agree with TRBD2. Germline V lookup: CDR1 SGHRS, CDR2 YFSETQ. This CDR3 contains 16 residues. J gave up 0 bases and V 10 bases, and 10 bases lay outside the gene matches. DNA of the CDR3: TGCGCCCCCAGGGGTAAGCGGGGGGGCTCCTACAATGAGCAGTTCTTC. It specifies CAPRGKRGGSYNEQFF.

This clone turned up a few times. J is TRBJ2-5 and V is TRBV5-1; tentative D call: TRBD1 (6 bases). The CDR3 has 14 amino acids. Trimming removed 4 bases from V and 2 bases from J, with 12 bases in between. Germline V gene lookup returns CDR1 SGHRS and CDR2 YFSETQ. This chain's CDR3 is CASSNKQGQETQYF. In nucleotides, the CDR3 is TGCGCCAGCAGCAATAAACAGGGTCAAGAGACCCAGTACTTC.

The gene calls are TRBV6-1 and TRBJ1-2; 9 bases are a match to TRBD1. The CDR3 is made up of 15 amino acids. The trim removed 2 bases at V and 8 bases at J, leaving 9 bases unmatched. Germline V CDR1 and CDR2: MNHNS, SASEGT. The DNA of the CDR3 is TGTGCCAGCAGTGAACCCAGGACAGGGGCGGTCGGCTACACCTTC. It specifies CASSEPRTGAVGYTF.

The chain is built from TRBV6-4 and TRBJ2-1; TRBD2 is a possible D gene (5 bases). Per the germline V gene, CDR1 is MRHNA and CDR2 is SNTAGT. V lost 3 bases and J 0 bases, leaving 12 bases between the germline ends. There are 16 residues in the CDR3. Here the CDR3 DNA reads TGTGCCAGCAGTGATCCCGGTGACTACTCCTACAATGAGCAGTTCTTC. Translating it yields CASSDPGDYSYNEQFF.